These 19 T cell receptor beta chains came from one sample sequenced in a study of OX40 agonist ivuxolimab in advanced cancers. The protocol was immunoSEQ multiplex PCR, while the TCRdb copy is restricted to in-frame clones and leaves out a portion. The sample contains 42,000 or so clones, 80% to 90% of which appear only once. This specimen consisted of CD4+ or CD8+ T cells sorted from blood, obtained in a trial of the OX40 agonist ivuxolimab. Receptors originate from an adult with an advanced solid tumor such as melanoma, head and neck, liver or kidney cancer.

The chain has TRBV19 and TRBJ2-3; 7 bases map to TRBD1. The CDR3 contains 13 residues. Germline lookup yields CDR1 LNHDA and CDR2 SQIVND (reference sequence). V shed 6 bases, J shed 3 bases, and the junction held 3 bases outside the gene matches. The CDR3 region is CASSSTGTDTQYF. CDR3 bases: TGTGCCAGTAGCTCGACAGGGACAGATACGCAGTATTTT.

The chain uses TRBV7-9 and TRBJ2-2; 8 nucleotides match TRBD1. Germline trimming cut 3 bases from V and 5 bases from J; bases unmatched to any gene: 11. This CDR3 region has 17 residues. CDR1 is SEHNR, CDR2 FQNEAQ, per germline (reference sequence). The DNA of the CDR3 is TGTGCCAGCAGCTTGGGGGACAGGCGATGGGGAACCGGGGAGCTGTTTTTT. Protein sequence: CASSLGDRRWGTGELFF.

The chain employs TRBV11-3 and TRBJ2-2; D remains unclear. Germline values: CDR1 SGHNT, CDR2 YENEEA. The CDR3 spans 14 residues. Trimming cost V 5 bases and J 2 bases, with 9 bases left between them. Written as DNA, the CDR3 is TGTGCCAGCAGCCCGACAAGAAACACCGGGGAGCTGTTTTTT. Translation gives CASSPTRNTGELFF.

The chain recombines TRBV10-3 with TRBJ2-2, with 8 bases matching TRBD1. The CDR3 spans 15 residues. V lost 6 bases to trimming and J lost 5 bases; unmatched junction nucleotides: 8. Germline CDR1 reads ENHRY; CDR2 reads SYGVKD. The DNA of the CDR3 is TGTGCCATCAGATCAGGACAGGGTGGAACCGGGGAGCTGTTTTTT. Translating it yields CAIRSGQGGTGELFF.

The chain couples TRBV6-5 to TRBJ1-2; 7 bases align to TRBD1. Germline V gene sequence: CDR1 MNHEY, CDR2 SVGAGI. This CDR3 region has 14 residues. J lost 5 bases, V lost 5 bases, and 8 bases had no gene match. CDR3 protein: CASSKAGTAYGYTF. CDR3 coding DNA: TGTGCCAGCAGTAAAGCCGGGACAGCATATGGCTACACCTTC.

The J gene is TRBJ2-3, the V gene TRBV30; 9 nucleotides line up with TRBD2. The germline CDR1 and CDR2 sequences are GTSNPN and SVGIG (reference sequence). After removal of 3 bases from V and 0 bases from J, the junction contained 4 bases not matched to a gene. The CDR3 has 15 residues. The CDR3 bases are TGTGCCTGGAGAAGTACTAGCGGGAGCACAGATACGCAGTATTTT. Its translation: CAWRSTSGSTDTQYF.

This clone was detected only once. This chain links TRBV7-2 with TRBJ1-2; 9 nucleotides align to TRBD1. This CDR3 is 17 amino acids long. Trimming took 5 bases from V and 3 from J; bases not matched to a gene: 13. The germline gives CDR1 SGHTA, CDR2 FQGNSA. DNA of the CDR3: TGTGCCAGCAGCCTATGGGACAGGGCTTCGGTTGACTATGGCTACACCTTC. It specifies CASSLWDRASVDYGYTF.

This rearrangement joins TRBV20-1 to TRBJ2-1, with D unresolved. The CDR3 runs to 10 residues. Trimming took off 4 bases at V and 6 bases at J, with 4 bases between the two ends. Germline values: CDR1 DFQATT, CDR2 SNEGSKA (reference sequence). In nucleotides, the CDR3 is TGCAGTGCTACCCCCAATGAGCAGTTCTTC. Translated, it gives CSATPNEQFF.

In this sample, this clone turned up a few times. In nucleotides, the CDR3 is TGTGCCACCAGCAGAGTGGGCAGGGGTCACGGCTACACCTTC. The encoded protein is CATSRVGRGHGYTF. The chain couples TRBV15 to TRBJ1-2; D perhaps matches TRBD1 (6 bases). V lost 1 base and J 8 bases, leaving 14 bases between the germline ends. The CDR3 is 14 amino acids. CDR1 LNHNV and CDR2 YYDKDF come from the germline V gene (reference sequence).

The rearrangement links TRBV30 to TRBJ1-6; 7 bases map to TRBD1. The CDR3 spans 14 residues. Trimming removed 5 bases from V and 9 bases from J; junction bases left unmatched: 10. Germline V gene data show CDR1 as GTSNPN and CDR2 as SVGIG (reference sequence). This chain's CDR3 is CAWEYGAGGSPLHF. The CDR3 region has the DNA TGTGCCTGGGAGTATGGGGCAGGGGGTTCACCCCTCCACTTT.

The CDR3 protein is CASRKSTYGYTF. The CDR3 nucleotides read TGTGCCAGCAGAAAGAGTACCTATGGCTACACCTTC. The chain employs TRBV25-1 and TRBJ1-2; the D is unclear. The CDR3 covers 12 residues. V lost 6 bases, J lost 4 bases, and 9 bases lay in between. From germline, CDR1 is MGHDK and CDR2 SYGVNS.

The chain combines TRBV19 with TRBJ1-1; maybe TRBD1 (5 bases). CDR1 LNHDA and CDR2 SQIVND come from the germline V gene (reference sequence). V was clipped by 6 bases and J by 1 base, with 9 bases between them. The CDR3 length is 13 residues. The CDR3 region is CASRGTGNTEAFF. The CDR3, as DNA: TGTGCCAGTAGGGGGACTGGGAACACTGAAGCTTTCTTT.

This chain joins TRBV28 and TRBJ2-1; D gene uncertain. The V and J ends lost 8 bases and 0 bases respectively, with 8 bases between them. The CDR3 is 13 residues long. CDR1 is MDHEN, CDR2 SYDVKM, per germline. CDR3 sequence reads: CASGIHSYNEQFF. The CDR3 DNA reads TGTGCCAGCGGGATCCACTCCTACAATGAGCAGTTCTTC.

The CDR3 DNA follows: TGTGCCAGCAGGAGGGCTGGGGCCAACGTCCTGACTTTC. Translating gives CASRRAGANVLTF. This chain uses TRBV28 with TRBJ2-6; TRBD2 might be the D (5 bases). Germline V lookup: CDR1 MDHEN, CDR2 SYDVKM. This CDR3 comprises 13 residues. Trimming stripped 6 bases from V and 2 bases from J, with 5 bases between. The full variable domain, completed using reference TRBV28 and TRBJ2-6, is DVKVTQSSRYLVKRTGEKVFLECVQDMDHENMFWYRQDPGLGLRLIYFSYDVKMKEKGDIPEGYSVSREKKERFSLILESASTNQTSMYLCASRRAGANVLTFGAGSRLTVL.

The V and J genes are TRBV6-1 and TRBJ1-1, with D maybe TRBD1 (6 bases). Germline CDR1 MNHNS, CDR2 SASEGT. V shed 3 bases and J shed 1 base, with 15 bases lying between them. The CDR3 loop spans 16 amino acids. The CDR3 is CASSDVGQPQNTEAFF. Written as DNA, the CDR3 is TGTGCCAGCAGTGACGTAGGACAGCCACAGAACACTGAAGCTTTCTTT.

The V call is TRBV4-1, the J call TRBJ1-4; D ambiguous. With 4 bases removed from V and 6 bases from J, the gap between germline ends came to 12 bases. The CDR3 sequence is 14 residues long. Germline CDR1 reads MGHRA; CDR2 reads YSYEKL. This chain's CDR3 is CASSLSTVYEKLFF. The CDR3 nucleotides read TGCGCCAGCAGCCTAAGTACCGTATATGAAAAACTGTTTTTT.

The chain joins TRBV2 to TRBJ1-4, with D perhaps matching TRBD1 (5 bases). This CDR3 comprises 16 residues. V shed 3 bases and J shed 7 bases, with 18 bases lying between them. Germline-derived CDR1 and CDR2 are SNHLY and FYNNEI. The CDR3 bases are TGTGCCAGCAGTGAGGGTTACCCAGGGTCGGGTGAAAAACTGTTTTTT. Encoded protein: CASSEGYPGSGEKLFF. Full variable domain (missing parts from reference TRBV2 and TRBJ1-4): EPEVTQTPSHQVTQMGQEVILRCVPISNHLYFYWYRQILGQKVEFLVSFYNNEISEKSEIFDDQFSVERPDGSNFTLKIRSTKLEDSAMYFCASSEGYPGSGEKLFFGSGTQLSVL.

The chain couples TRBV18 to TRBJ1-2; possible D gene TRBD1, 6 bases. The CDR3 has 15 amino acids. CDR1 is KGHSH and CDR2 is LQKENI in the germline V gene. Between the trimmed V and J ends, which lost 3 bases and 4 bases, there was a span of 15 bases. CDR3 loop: CASSPGAGVRYGYTF. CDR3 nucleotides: TGTGCCAGCTCACCGGGCGCAGGGGTGCGCTATGGCTACACCTTC.

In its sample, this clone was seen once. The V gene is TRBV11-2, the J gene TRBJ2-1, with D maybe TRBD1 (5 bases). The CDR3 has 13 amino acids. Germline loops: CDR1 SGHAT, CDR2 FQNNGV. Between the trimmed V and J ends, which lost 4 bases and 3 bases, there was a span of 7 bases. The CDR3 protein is CASSSGHYNEQFF. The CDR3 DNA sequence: TGTGCCAGCAGCTCCGGACACTACAATGAGCAGTTCTTC.